These 22 T cell receptor beta chains share one sample of origin, sequenced in a study of identical twins. TCRdb ran MiXCR on the 5' RACE reads and lists one entry per CDR3 protein. Here the sample spans a few hundred thousand distinct CDR3 sequences, roughly 9.5% being singletons. The same sample was also studied in work on yellow fever vaccine responses in identical twins.

The sample comprised PBMCs. These receptors were collected from a woman between 18 and 29 years old in good health.

This clonotype was observed many times. V is TRBV29-1 and J is TRBJ2-1; 10 bases match TRBD2. Germline V gene lookup returns CDR1 SQVTM and CDR2 ANQGSEA. J gave up 6 bases and V 5 bases, and 7 bases lay outside the gene matches. The CDR3 is made up of 14 amino acids. CDR3: CSVLGLAGVNEQFF. DNA of the CDR3: TGCAGCGTTCTGGGGCTAGCGGGAGTCAATGAGCAGTTCTTC.

This clonotype has a handful of counts. A junction boundary mismatches the germline segment, possibly from a read error. The V gene is TRBV29-1, the J gene TRBJ2-2; D unclear. CDR1 SQVTM and CDR2 ANQGSEA come from the germline V gene. The CDR3 consists of 12 residues. CDR3 coding DNA: TGCAGCGCCGAAGGGAACGCCGGGGAGCTGTTTTTT. Its translation: CSAEGNAGELFF.

The gene calls are TRBV7-2 and TRBJ2-1, with TRBD1 identical over 9 bases. CDR1 is SGHTA and CDR2 is FQGNSA in the germline V gene. Trimming took 4 bases from V and 7 from J; bases not matched to a gene: 8. The CDR3 length is 15 residues. DNA of the CDR3: TGTGCCAGCAGCTATCGACAGGGGGGTACGAATGAGCAGTTCTTC. Translated, it gives CASSYRQGGTNEQFF.

This clonotype was counted ten times or more. CDR3 in DNA: TGTGCCAGCAGTTTAGACGGGGTGTGGGAGCAGTTCTTC. Encoded protein: CASSLDGVWEQFF. The rearrangement uses TRBV12-3 or TRBV12-4 and TRBJ2-1, with a weak D call TRBD2 (5 bases). The V end was cut by 1 base, the J end by 10 bases, with 11 bases between. The CDR3 length is 13 residues.

This clonotype has ten or more counts. The chain joins TRBV6-6 to TRBJ2-3, with unresolved D. V was cut by 2 bases and J by 5 bases, with 5 bases left in between. From germline, CDR1 is MNHNY and CDR2 SVGAGI (reference sequence). The CDR3 length is 12 residues. DNA of the CDR3: TGTGCCAGCAGTTACGGTTTAGATACGCAGTATTTT. It specifies CASSYGLDTQYF.

This chain connects TRBV28 to TRBJ2-3, with TRBD2 matching over 9 bases. Germline CDR1 reads MDHEN; CDR2 reads SYDVKM. The CDR3 spans 16 residues. The V segment lost 5 bases and the J segment 0 bases; nucleotides outside the gene matches: 6. The CDR3, as DNA: TGTGCCAGCAGTGCCATAGCGGGGGCTAGCACAGATACGCAGTATTTT. As protein: CASSAIAGASTDTQYF.

This clonotype has ten or more counts. The V and J genes are TRBV12-3 or TRBV12-4 and TRBJ2-5, with 14 bases matching TRBD2. V lost 6 bases and J lost 5; bases outside the gene matches: 2. The length of the CDR3 is 14 residues. CDR3 nucleotides: TGTGCCAGCAGCCGGACTAGCGGGGGGGAGACCCAGTACTTC. Its protein is CASSRTSGGETQYF.

This clonotype was observed at least ten times. The CDR3 here is CASSSHDREDTEAFF. CDR3 coding DNA: TGTGCCAGCAGTTCGCATGACAGGGAGGACACTGAAGCTTTCTTT. J is TRBJ1-1 and V is TRBV12-3 or TRBV12-4, with 7 bases that match TRBD1. The CDR3 sequence is 15 residues long. Trimming at V came to 4 bases and at J to 3 bases, leaving 8 bases not matched to a gene.

This clonotype was seen a handful of times. The CDR3 nucleotides read TGTGCCAGCAGCAAAGAACAGGGGGGGATCAATCAGCCCCAGCATTTT. This sequence encodes CASSKEQGGINQPQHF. The rearrangement joins TRBV7-2 to TRBJ1-5, with TRBD1 matching over 8 bases. V lost 5 bases, J lost 3 bases, and 9 bases stayed unmatched. Germline assignment: CDR1 SGHTA and CDR2 FQGNSA. The CDR3 has 16 amino acids. Complete variable domain (other parts from reference TRBV7-2 and TRBJ1-5): GAGVSQSPSNKVTEKGKDVELRCDPISGHTALYWYRQSLGQGLEFLIYFQGNSAPDKSGLPSDRFSAERTGGSVSTLTIQRTQQEDSAVYLCASSKEQGGINQPQHFGDGTRLSIL.

This clonotype was counted only a few times. This chain links TRBV6-2 or TRBV6-3 with TRBJ1-1; no reliable D call. This CDR3 has 15 residues. V lost 0 bases and J lost 2, with 10 bases in between. Germline CDR1 MNHEY, CDR2 SVGEGT. Written as DNA, the CDR3 is TGTGCCAGCAGTTACTCACCAAGGGCCAACACTGAAGCTTTCTTT. Protein product: CASSYSPRANTEAFF.

This clonotype was counted only a few times. The chain links TRBV29-1 to TRBJ2-5; the D is unclear. This CDR3 contains 13 residues. Germline-derived CDR1 and CDR2 are SQVTM and ANQGSEA. Trimming cost V 2 bases and J 0 bases, with 7 bases left between them. The CDR3, as DNA: TGCAGCGTTGAATGGCCGGACCAAGAGACCCAGTACTTC. This codes for CSVEWPDQETQYF. Based on the CDR3 plus reference TRBV29-1 and TRBJ2-5, the full variable domain is SAVISQKPSRDICQRGTSLTIQCQVDSQVTMMFWYRQQPGQSLTLIATANQGSEATYESGFVIDKFPISRPNLTFSTLTVSNMSPEDSSIYLCSVEWPDQETQYFGPGTRLLVL.

This clonotype turned up a few times. The CDR3 region has the DNA TGTGCCAGCAGCTCCCTTTGGGGACAGGGAGTACTCAATGAGCAGTTCTTC. It specifies CASSSLWGQGVLNEQFF. The chain employs TRBV7-2 and TRBJ2-1, with 9 bases identical to TRBD1. CDR3 size: 17 residues. J gave up 6 bases and V 4 bases, and 13 bases lay outside the gene matches. The germline V gene has CDR1 SGHTA and CDR2 FQGNSA.

This clonotype was observed a handful of times. The V and J genes are TRBV20-1 and TRBJ2-7, with TRBD2 as a possible D gene (5 bases). The V gene lost 7 bases and the J gene lost 4 bases, with 17 bases spanning the gap. Germline CDR1 DFQATT, CDR2 SNEGSKA (reference sequence). This CDR3 is 13 amino acids long. For the CDR3, the DNA is TGCAGTGGTGGTCACGGAGGAATGTACGAGCAGTACTTC. Translation: CSGGHGGMYEQYF.

J is TRBJ2-3 and V is TRBV10-1; 9 nucleotides match TRBD2. V was pared by 5 bases and J by 5 bases, with 11 bases of the junction left unmatched. The length of the CDR3 is 16 residues. Germline CDR1 and CDR2: WNHNN and SYGVQD (reference sequence). The CDR3 DNA reads as TGCGCCAGCAGTCATGGGACTAGCCCCGCCGTAGATACGCAGTATTTT. This codes for CASSHGTSPAVDTQYF.

The table lists this clonotype with a few counts. This chain uses TRBV28 with TRBJ2-4; no clear D gene. Germline assignment: CDR1 MDHEN and CDR2 SYDVKM. The CDR3 has 14 amino acids. Deletions cut 3 bases from V and 8 bases from J, with 14 bases between. CDR3 region: CASSFRSYRDIQYF. The CDR3 DNA sequence: TGTGCCAGCAGTTTTCGTTCGTATAGAGACATTCAGTACTTC.

The chain employs TRBV20-1 and TRBJ2-3; D uncertain. The CDR3 has 12 amino acids. Trimming pared 4 bases from V and 0 bases from J, leaving 5 bases between. Germline loops: CDR1 DFQATT, CDR2 SNEGSKA (reference sequence). DNA of the CDR3: TGCAGTGCTACGGAGAGCACAGATACGCAGTATTTT. The encoded protein is CSATESTDTQYF.

The DNA of the CDR3 is TGTGCCAGCAGTTACTCAGGGAGCTCCTATAATTCACCCCTCCACTTT. Its translation: CASSYSGSSYNSPLHF. The rearrangement links TRBV6-5 to TRBJ1-6; D is unclear. The V and J ends lost 0 bases and 0 bases respectively, with 6 bases between them. The CDR3 contains 16 residues. Germline assignment: CDR1 MNHEY and CDR2 SVGAGI.

This clonotype has just a few counts. The rearrangement links TRBV29-1 to TRBJ2-7; 9 bases map to TRBD1. The V and J ends lost 2 bases and 4 bases, in that order; junction bases with no gene match: 3. This CDR3 is 13 amino acids long. Germline V gene sequence: CDR1 SQVTM, CDR2 ANQGSEA. This chain's CDR3 is CSVETDRGYEQYF. Written as DNA, the CDR3 is TGCAGCGTTGAAACGGACAGGGGTTACGAGCAGTACTTC.

There are a few counts of this clonotype. The chain uses TRBV20-1 and TRBJ1-6; 9 bases agree with TRBD1. Germline lookup yields CDR1 DFQATT and CDR2 SNEGSKA (reference sequence). The CDR3 length is 13 residues. Losses at the gene ends were 4 bases for V and 10 bases for J; bases not matched to a gene: 5. CDR3 region: CSAIWDRASPLHF. For the CDR3, the DNA is TGCAGTGCTATTTGGGACAGGGCCTCACCCCTCCACTTT.

CDR3 region: CASSPRDPPSYEQYF. As DNA, the CDR3 is TGTGCCAGCAGCCCGCGGGACCCCCCGTCCTACGAGCAGTACTTC. The chain is built from TRBV7-9 and TRBJ2-7; maybe TRBD2 (6 bases). CDR3 length: 15 amino acids. Germline CDR1 and CDR2: SEHNR and FQNEAQ (reference sequence). V was clipped by 5 bases and J by 1 base, with 15 bases between them. Full variable domain (rest looked up from reference TRBV7-9 and TRBJ2-7): DTGVSQNPRHKITKRGQNVTFRCDPISEHNRLYWYRQTLGQGPEFLTYFQNEAQLEKSRLLSDRFSAERPKGSFSTLEIQRTEQGDSAMYLCASSPRDPPSYEQYFGPGTRLTVT.

This chain uses TRBV2 with TRBJ2-1; a weak D match, TRBD2 (6 bases). There are 12 residues in the CDR3. Deletions cut 6 bases from V and 6 bases from J, with 9 bases between. Germline loops: CDR1 SNHLY, CDR2 FYNNEI. CDR3: CASSGSVNEQFF. The CDR3 DNA is TGTGCCAGCAGCGGGAGCGTCAATGAGCAGTTCTTC.

The chain uses TRBV20-1 and TRBJ2-1; D uncertain. V was shortened by 1 base and J by 8 bases, with 9 bases between the two germline ends. From germline, CDR1 is DFQATT and CDR2 SNEGSKA (reference sequence). The CDR3 has 12 amino acids. This CDR3 reads CSARVQPYEQFF. The CDR3 nucleotides are TGCAGTGCTAGAGTCCAGCCCTATGAGCAGTTCTTC.